The source of this TCR beta chain is a study of OX40 agonist ivuxolimab in advanced cancers. Study outcomes and limitations: Expanded clones belonging to CD8+ T cells outnumbered, on average, those of CD4+.

Note on this clone: Its target is unknown.

Some clones are missing from TCRdb's copy, which holds only in-frame ones; the method was immunoSEQ multiplex PCR. The data show fewer than 120,000 clones, with around 90% seen just once and 0.27% held by the top ten. Germline-derived CDR1 and CDR2 are LNHDA and SQIVND (reference sequence). Germline trimming cut 5 bases from V and 1 base from J; bases unmatched to any gene: 7. The CDR3 runs 15 residues. Sequencing was performed on CD4+ or CD8+ T cells sorted from blood, taken in a trial of the OX40 agonist ivuxolimab. The TCR sequence derives from an adult with an advanced solid tumor such as melanoma, head and neck, liver or kidney cancer. This chain uses TRBV19 with TRBJ1-1; 7 bases are a match to TRBD1. The CDR3 DNA reads TGTGCCAGTAGTCTCAGGGGGGCGGGGAACACTGAAGCTTTCTTT. Residues: CASSLRGAGNTEAFF.